This T cell receptor (beta chain) was documented in a study of blood T cell repertoires in COVID-19. Study overall: The United States, Italy and Spain were the sources of the acute and convalescent COVID-19 samples.

Germline CDR1 SEHNR, CDR2 FQNEAQ (reference sequence). V gave up 2 bases and J gave up 7 bases, with 8 bases separating them. The CDR3 covers 12 residues. As processed by the authors: Cell counts per sample came from amplifying reference gene primers. Assay: immunoSEQ multiplex PCR; the TCRdb copy retains only in-frame clones and omits some. That table is the source of V, J and clone size, and D and trimming were worked out from the DNA. The data hold about 61,000 clones, with 65% to 85% observed a single time. V usage is TRBV7-9 and J usage is TRBJ1-2; D not resolved. Sequenced input: peripheral blood. The receptor was derived from a man aged 80 or over with active or convalescent COVID-19. The CDR3 DNA reads TGTGCCAGCAGCTTAAATCAGGCTGGCTACACCTTC. The encoded protein is CASSLNQAGYTF.